The 27 T cell receptor beta chains given below trace back to one sample, sequenced in a study of blood T cell repertoires in COVID-19. Sequenced by immunoSEQ multiplex PCR; TCRdb stores in-frame clones only, minus some. The table has around 55,000 clones, 90% seen once; the top ten hold approximately 6%. Sequencing was performed on peripheral blood. These TCRs come from a man aged 40-50 years with acute or convalescent COVID-19.

V gene TRBV3-1 (or the pseudogene TRBV3-2) combines with J gene TRBJ1-1; maybe TRBD1 (6 bases). The CDR3 covers 15 residues. V was shortened by 1 base and J by 5 bases, with 14 bases between the two germline ends. Looked up from germline, CDR1 is LGHDT and CDR2 is YNNKEL (reference sequence). For the CDR3, the DNA is TGTGCCAGCAGCCAAGTATTAGGGGGAGGGACTGAAGCTTTCTTT. It translates to CASSQVLGGGTEAFF.

V is TRBV10-3 and J is TRBJ1-1; D remains unclear. V lost 10 bases and J lost 0, with 12 bases in between. The germline V gene encodes CDR1 ENHRY and CDR2 SYGVKD. The CDR3 sequence is 13 residues long. The CDR3 spells CASRQVVNTEAFF. CDR3 coding DNA: TGTGCCAGCCGACAAGTAGTGAACACTGAAGCTTTCTTT.

The count of this clone is one. This chain joins TRBV13 and TRBJ1-3; D might be TRBD1 (5 bases). Trimming removed 6 bases at V and 1 base at J, with 13 bases between. This CDR3 is 15 amino acids long. Germline CDR1 and CDR2: PRHDT and FYEKMQ (reference sequence). This CDR3 reads CASRAGLKSGNTIYF. The CDR3, as DNA: TGTGCCAGCAGGGCAGGGCTAAAATCTGGAAACACCATATATTTT. The full variable domain, its missing parts supplied by reference TRBV13 and TRBJ1-3, is AAGVIQSPRHLIKEKRETATLKCYPIPRHDTVYWYQQGPGQDPQFLISFYEKMQSDKGSIPDRFSAQQFSDYHSELNMSSLELGDSALYFCASRAGLKSGNTIYFGEGSWLTVV.

This chain connects TRBV7-9 to TRBJ1-2, with TRBD1 matching 7 bases. The CDR3 has 14 residues. Germline V gene lookup returns CDR1 SEHNR and CDR2 FQNEAQ (reference sequence). V shed 0 bases, J shed 6 bases, and the junction held 4 bases outside the gene matches. The CDR3 nucleotides read TGTGCCAGCAGCTTAGCGCGACAGGGACATGGCTACACCTTC. It yields the protein CASSLARQGHGYTF.

The chain has TRBV19 and TRBJ1-5; D ambiguous. The CDR3 has 15 residues. Germline V gene sequence: CDR1 LNHDA, CDR2 SQIVND (reference sequence). Trimming left V 3 bases short and J 1 base short, with 10 bases between. The CDR3 DNA reads TGTGCCAGTAGTATTCGCGGGCACAGCAATCAGCCCCAGCATTTT. Residues: CASSIRGHSNQPQHF.

Here the CDR3 reads CASSILSGTGDTQYF. CDR3 DNA sequence: TGTGCCAGCAGTATACTTAGCGGGACCGGAGATACGCAGTATTTT. V gene TRBV3-1 (or the pseudogene TRBV3-2) combines with J gene TRBJ2-3; 8 positions agree with TRBD2. Germline V lookup: CDR1 LGHDT, CDR2 YNNKEL (reference sequence). The junction had 10 bases not matched to a gene; V was cut back by 6 bases and J by 5 bases. The CDR3 has 15 amino acids.

This clone was detected only once. The chain carries TRBV5-1 and TRBJ1-2; 11 nucleotides align to TRBD1. From germline, CDR1 is SGHRS and CDR2 YFSETQ. The CDR3 totals 15 residues. V shed 1 base, J shed 4 bases, and the junction held 3 bases outside the gene matches. In DNA form, the CDR3 reads TGCGCCAGCAGCTTGACCGGACAGGGGGCCTATGGCTACACCTTC. Translating it yields CASSLTGQGAYGYTF.

The chain is built from TRBV5-1 and TRBJ2-5, with 7 bases fitting TRBD2. V was clipped by 4 bases and J by 1 base; unmatched bases: 4. The CDR3 length is 14 residues. From germline, CDR1 is SGHRS and CDR2 YFSETQ. This CDR3 is CASSPGGVQETQYF. The CDR3 coding sequence is TGCGCCAGCAGCCCTGGGGGGGTCCAAGAGACCCAGTACTTC. The entire variable domain, with the rest obtained from reference TRBV5-1 and TRBJ2-5, is as follows: KAGVTQTPRYLIKTRGQQVTLSCSPISGHRSVSWYQQTPGQGLQFLFEYFSETQRNKGNFPGRFSGRQFSNSRSEMNVSTLELGDSALYLCASSPGGVQETQYFGPGTRLLVL.

Here the CDR3 DNA reads TGTGCCAGCAGCTTGGTGCGGGGCGGAACTGAAGCTTTCTTT. Translating gives CASSLVRGGTEAFF. This chain joins TRBV5-6 and TRBJ1-1; tentative D call: TRBD1 (5 bases). The CDR3 runs to 14 residues. V was shortened by 0 bases and J by 5 bases, with 11 bases between the two germline ends. The V gene's germline CDR1 is SGHDT and CDR2 YYEEEE.

CDR3 nucleotides: TGTGCCAGCAGTTACGCGGCAGGGGGCGGCTACACCTTC. This encodes CASSYAAGGGYTF. The V call is TRBV6-5, the J call TRBJ1-2; the match to TRBD1 covers 8 bases. V was pared by 2 bases and J by 8 bases, with 4 bases of the junction left unmatched. The CDR3 length is 13 residues. Per germline, CDR1 MNHEY and CDR2 SVGAGI.

The genes are TRBV19 and TRBJ2-7, with D perhaps TRBD1 (6 bases). The V end was cut by 6 bases, the J end by 0 bases, with 12 bases between. The CDR3 loop spans 14 amino acids. Germline loops: CDR1 LNHDA, CDR2 SQIVND (reference sequence). The CDR3 reads CASRLQGASYEQYF. The CDR3 nucleotides read TGTGCCAGTAGGCTACAGGGAGCCTCCTACGAGCAGTACTTC.

The rearrangement joins TRBV5-5 to TRBJ1-1; D may be TRBD1 (5 bases). The length of the CDR3 is 14 residues. Germline values: CDR1 SGHKS, CDR2 YYEKEE (reference sequence). The germline V and J ends were trimmed by 3 bases and 4 bases, with 13 bases remaining between them. The CDR3 DNA sequence: TGTGCCAGCAGCTCATGGGGGGGACTCACTGAAGCTTTCTTT. Its translation: CASSSWGGLTEAFF.

The V call is TRBV4-1, the J call TRBJ2-7; 7 nucleotides line up with TRBD2. The CDR3 is 15 amino acids. With 5 bases clipped from V and 7 bases from J, the junction kept 14 bases outside the gene matches. Germline CDR1 is MGHRA and CDR2 is YSYEKL. The CDR3 is CASSYSGLDPREQYF. In DNA form, the CDR3 reads TGCGCCAGCAGCTACTCTGGACTAGATCCCCGGGAGCAGTACTTC.

The V call is TRBV5-6, the J call TRBJ2-5; a weak D match, TRBD1 (6 bases). Germline CDR1 reads SGHDT; CDR2 reads YYEEEE. CDR3 length equals 14 residues. Trimming shortened V by 0 bases and J by 4 bases, and 10 bases separated the two germline ends. CDR3 in amino acids: CASSLVGARETQYF. DNA for the CDR3: TGTGCCAGCAGCTTGGTGGGGGCTAGAGAGACCCAGTACTTC.

The CDR3 region is CASTPTGFKGTGSGSSGELFF. The CDR3 DNA follows: TGTGCCAGCACTCCAACGGGGTTCAAGGGGACGGGGAGCGGGAGTAGCGGGGAGCTGTTTTTT. V and J are TRBV7-9 and TRBJ2-2; 8 bases are shared with TRBD2. J lost 7 bases, V lost 7 bases, and 29 bases had no gene match. This CDR3 region has 21 residues. CDR1 is SEHNR, CDR2 FQNEAQ, per germline (reference sequence).

This chain links TRBV14 with TRBJ1-1, with 7 bases fitting TRBD1. V gave up 5 bases and J gave up 5 bases; unmatched junction bases: 2. Germline V lookup: CDR1 SGHDN, CDR2 FVKESK. The CDR3 consists of 12 residues. The CDR3 DNA reads TGTGCCAGCAGCTACAGGGGTACTGAAGCTTTCTTT. Its protein is CASSYRGTEAFF.

This clone occurred once. The chain employs TRBV9 and TRBJ1-1; TRBD1 is a possible D gene (5 bases). The CDR3 length is 14 residues. Per the germline V gene, CDR1 is SGDLS and CDR2 is YYNGEE. The V end lost 3 bases, the J end lost 10 bases, and 19 bases lay between the germline ends. The chain's CDR3 is CASSEGWGESRAFF. CDR3 in DNA: TGTGCCAGCAGCGAGGGTTGGGGGGAGTCAAGAGCTTTCTTT.

V usage is TRBV18 and J usage is TRBJ2-7; weak D call: TRBD2 (5 bases). The germline V gene has CDR1 KGHSH and CDR2 LQKENI. V lost 3 bases and J lost 6, with 21 bases in between. This CDR3 region has 16 residues. CDR3 amino acids: CASSPNSPGSDSEQYF. The CDR3 coding sequence is TGTGCCAGCTCACCTAACAGCCCCGGTAGCGATAGCGAGCAGTACTTC. Variable domain in full (rest from reference TRBV18 and TRBJ2-7): NAGVMQNPRHLVRRRGQEARLRCSPMKGHSHVYWYRQLPEEGLKFMVYLQKENIIDESGMPKERFSAEFPKEGPSILRIQQVVRGDSAAYFCASSPNSPGSDSEQYFGPGTRLTVT.

The chain carries TRBV24-1 and TRBJ2-1, with 13 bases that match TRBD2. The V segment lost 9 bases and the J segment 10 bases; nucleotides outside the gene matches: 5. Germline V CDR1 and CDR2: KGHDR, SFDVKD. The CDR3 extends over 13 amino acids. The CDR3 DNA is TGTGCCACCGCCGGACTAGCGGGAGTCGAGCAGTTCTTC. This encodes CATAGLAGVEQFF.

The rearrangement uses TRBV5-1 and TRBJ2-7, with 7 bases identical to TRBD2. Germline CDR1 reads SGHRS; CDR2 reads YFSETQ. The V gene end was trimmed by 4 bases and the J gene end by 0 bases; junction bases not matched to a gene: 10. The CDR3 extends over 16 amino acids. The CDR3 region has the DNA TGCGCCAGCAGCCCTGGGCTAGCGGCTCTCTCCTACGAGCAGTACTTC. Protein: CASSPGLAALSYEQYF.

The V gene is TRBV19, the J gene TRBJ1-5; possible D gene TRBD1, 6 bases. The germline V gene encodes CDR1 LNHDA and CDR2 SQIVND (reference sequence). V shed 4 bases and J shed 0 bases, with 16 bases lying between them. The CDR3 is made up of 17 amino acids. The CDR3 coding sequence is TGTGCCAGTAGTACATCCAAGGGACACGCTAGCAATCAGCCCCAGCATTTT. Its protein product is CASSTSKGHASNQPQHF. The complete variable domain, with remaining parts taken from reference TRBV19 and TRBJ1-5, reads DGGITQSPKYLFRKEGQNVTLSCEQNLNHDAMYWYRQDPGQGLRLIYYSQIVNDFQKGDIAEGYSVSREKKESFPLTVTSAQKNPTAFYLCASSTSKGHASNQPQHFGDGTRLSIL.

This clone came up a few times. The V call is TRBV5-4, the J call TRBJ2-6; no definite D call. There are 15 residues in the CDR3. The V end was cut by 1 base, the J end by 4 bases, with 9 bases between. CDR1 is SGHNT, CDR2 YYREEE, per germline (reference sequence). The CDR3 DNA reads TGTGCCAGCAGCTTGCAACTGCCAGGGGCCAACGTCCTGACTTTC. It encodes CASSLQLPGANVLTF.

The rearrangement uses TRBV7-8 and TRBJ2-7, with TRBD1 matching over 7 bases. There are 15 residues in the CDR3. J lost 1 base, V lost 5 bases, and 8 bases had no gene match. CDR1 SGHVS and CDR2 FQNEAQ come from the germline V gene. The CDR3 nucleotides read TGTGCCAGCAGCGACAGGGTTATAGGTTCCTACGAGCAGTACTTC. Its translation is CASSDRVIGSYEQYF. Full variable domain (outside the CDR3, taken from reference TRBV7-8 and TRBJ2-7): GAGVSQSPRYKVAKRGQDVALRCDPISGHVSLFWYQQALGQGPEFLTYFQNEAQLDKSGLPSDRFFAERPEGSVSTLKIQRTQQEDSAVYLCASSDRVIGSYEQYFGPGTRLTVT.

CDR3 residues: CASSLGLDTDTQYF. The CDR3 bases are TGCGCCAGCAGCTTGGGACTAGACACAGATACGCAGTATTTT. The gene calls are TRBV5-1 and TRBJ2-3, with D possibly TRBD2 on 6 matching bases. CDR3 length: 14 amino acids. Per the germline V gene, CDR1 is SGHRS and CDR2 is YFSETQ. Trimming took 0 bases from V and 2 from J, leaving 7 bases between them.

The rearrangement uses TRBV20-1 and TRBJ2-1; TRBD2 agrees at 10 bases. The CDR3 spans 15 residues. Trimming took 3 bases from V and 7 from J; bases not matched to a gene: 9. Germline V CDR1 and CDR2: DFQATT, SNEGSKA (reference sequence). DNA for the CDR3: TGCAGTGCTAGTCTTTCTAGCGGGAGAACGAATGAGCAGTTCTTC. Protein product: CSASLSSGRTNEQFF.

V and J are TRBV6-5 and TRBJ1-1; 7 positions agree with TRBD1. Per the germline V gene, CDR1 is MNHEY and CDR2 is SVGAGI. This CDR3 has 13 residues. V gave up 5 bases and J gave up 4 bases; unmatched junction bases: 4. Written as DNA, the CDR3 is TGTGCCAGCAGTACACAGGGGAGCACTGAAGCTTTCTTT. Translation: CASSTQGSTEAFF.

Only one count was recorded for this clone. The chain links TRBV11-2 to TRBJ2-5; D ambiguous. The germline gives CDR1 SGHAT, CDR2 FQNNGV. This CDR3 has 11 residues. The V and J ends lost 3 bases and 5 bases respectively, with 4 bases between them. The CDR3 here is CASSFGETQYF. The CDR3 DNA is TGTGCCAGCAGCTTTGGCGAGACCCAGTACTTC.